This TCR beta chain comes out of a study of T-cell memory formation after mild COVID-19 (dated by TCRdb to about 2021). With regard to the full study: TCR sequence clusters from the two donors were found to be largely donor specific. Two young, previously healthy adult volunteers, one female and one male, were included in the cohort. In a couple of donors, T-cell clones that expanded and contracted after mild COVID-19 were tracked by sequencing TCRalpha and TCRbeta repertoires over time.

This clonotype has more than one count but fewer than ten. Which antigen it targets is not known. One base away there is no much larger clone; base qualities are not given. The germline V gene (reference sequence) provides CDR1 SSHAT and CDR2 FNYEAQ. The CDR3 numbers 14 residues from cysteine through phenylalanine. Only the CDR3 part of the read is kept: 42 bases, read in frame from the first base. V and J are truncated by 4 bases and 5 bases respectively, leaving an intervening sequence of 13 bases. The instrument was an Illumina NovaSeq 6000. TCRalpha and TCRbeta cDNA libraries were built by 5'RACE with constant-segment primers, adding sample barcodes and unique molecular identifiers. RNA was extracted from every sample with Trizol reagent. Library amplification was performed in two PCR steps, and a second sample barcode and Illumina TruSeq adapters were introduced in the second step. The libraries were sequenced on an Illumina NovaSeq using 2 x 150 bp paired-end reads. The authors' analysis ran thus. With migec v1.2.7, reads were demultiplexed and then collapsed into UMI-guided consensus sequences. Using mixcr v2.1.11, UMI consensuses were aligned to TRA and TRB V and J templates and then assembled into clonotypes. A clonotype was counted as expanded or contracted only when both edgeR and NoisET called the clonotype significant, with the noise models trained on biological replicates. edgeR calls used a false discovery rate-adjusted p below 0.01 and a log2 fold-change threshold of 1. As an exploratory analysis of dynamics, PCA with hierarchical clustering was applied to max-normalized trajectories of the 1000 most abundant clonotypes. Separately sequenced CD4+ and CD8+ repertoires were used to assign the CD4 or CD8 phenotype of responding clones. Using fastp trimming at Q25 and MiXCR clonotype assembly, TCRdb reanalyzed the public sequencing data and kept in-frame beta chains. CDR3 protein duplicates are merged, each entry listing the most common genes and DNA. In this record, the V and J calls reflect TCRdb's handling and not the investigators' own analysis. This sample lists some 300,000 distinct CDR3 sequences; roughly 21% were detected once. Over 20% of the sample comes from the top ten.

On the study overall, not on this receptor specifically: SARS-CoV-2 specificity of the second-wave clones peaking on day 37 was not confirmed. The study covered only a couple of mild cases, and larger cohorts including severe cases with pre-infection samples were considered necessary. Contracting CD4+ clones turned up mainly in the CM and EM memory subsets, whereas EMRA was where CD8+ clones were enriched. From day 15 to 85, contracting clones showed balanced CD4/CD8 phenotypes, whereas a second wave of clones that expanded from day 15 to 37 leaned towards CD4+. Some responding clones were found in pre-infection memory, which suggests that pre-existing cross-reactive memory T cells took part in the SARS-CoV-2 response.

Ficoll-Paque density gradient centrifugation was used to isolate PBMCs. This sequence originates from a man younger than 35 who had mild COVID-19 (a few samples of this study predate the infection). The sample titles of this study are shuffled in the database, so cell type and time point are left out; the donor was told from shared clones. Sequenced input: PBMCs or a T cell subset sorted from them (not recorded which). Recombination joined TRBV7-7 with TRBJ2-3, with no D gene named confidently. The CDR3 protein sequence reads: CASSSGPRGDTQYF. DNA sequence: TGTGCCAGCAGCTCCGGACCTCGCGGAGATACGCAGTATTTT.